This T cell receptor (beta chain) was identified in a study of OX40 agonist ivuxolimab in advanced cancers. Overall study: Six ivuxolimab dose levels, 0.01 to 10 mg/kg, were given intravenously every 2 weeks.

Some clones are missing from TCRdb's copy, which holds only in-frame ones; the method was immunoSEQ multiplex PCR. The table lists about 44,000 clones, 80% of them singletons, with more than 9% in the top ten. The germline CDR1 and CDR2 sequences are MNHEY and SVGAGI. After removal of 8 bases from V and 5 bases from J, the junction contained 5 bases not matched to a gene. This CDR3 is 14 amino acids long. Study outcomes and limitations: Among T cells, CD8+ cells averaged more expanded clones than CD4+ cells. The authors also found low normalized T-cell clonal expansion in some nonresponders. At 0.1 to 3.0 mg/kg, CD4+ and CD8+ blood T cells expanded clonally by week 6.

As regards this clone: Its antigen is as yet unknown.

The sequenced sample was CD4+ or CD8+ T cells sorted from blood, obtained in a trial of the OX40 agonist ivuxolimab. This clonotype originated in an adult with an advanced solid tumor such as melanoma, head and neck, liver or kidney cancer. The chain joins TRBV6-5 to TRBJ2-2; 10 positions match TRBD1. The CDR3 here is CASWDRGVTGELFF. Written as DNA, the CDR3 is TGTGCCAGCTGGGACAGGGGAGTTACCGGGGAGCTGTTTTTT.